These 5 T cell receptor beta chains were all obtained from the same sample, sequenced in a study of cytomegalovirus exposure and HLA in healthy donors. Profiled with immunoSEQ multiplex PCR; TCRdb holds only in-frame clones, not every one. The sample records a few hundred thousand clones, roughly 90% being singletons. Sequencing was carried out using PBMCs. The receptors were gathered from a woman between 18 and 29 years old in good health and CMV-seronegative.

J is TRBJ1-1 and V is TRBV28; no clear D. Germline lookup yields CDR1 MDHEN and CDR2 SYDVKM. Trimming pared 1 base from V and 7 bases from J, leaving 4 bases between. This CDR3 has 11 residues. CDR3 region: CASSLLSEAFF. In nucleotides, the CDR3 is TGTGCCAGCAGTTTATTGAGTGAAGCTTTCTTT.

This clone was detected once. CDR3 residues: CASSQDSGGRPDTQYF. CDR3 bases: TGCGCCAGCAGCCAAGATAGTGGCGGGAGACCAGATACGCAGTATTTT. The chain uses TRBV4-3 and TRBJ2-3; 7 nucleotides agree with TRBD2. V shed 0 bases, J shed 4 bases, and the junction held 7 bases outside the gene matches. CDR1 LGHNA and CDR2 YSLEER come from the germline V gene. CDR3 size: 16 residues.

Only one count was recorded for this clone. The chain is built from TRBV20-1 and TRBJ2-1; 9 bases fit TRBD2. Trimming removed 5 bases from V and 9 bases from J; junction bases left unmatched: 2. Germline V gene lookup returns CDR1 DFQATT and CDR2 SNEGSKA (reference sequence). The CDR3 covers 11 residues. The CDR3 bases are TGCAGTGCTGTAGCGGGAGTTGAGCAGTTCTTC. Its translation is CSAVAGVEQFF.

This rearrangement joins TRBV29-1 to TRBJ1-2; 9 positions agree with TRBD1. The CDR3 has 19 amino acids. After removal of 3 bases from V and 5 bases from J, the junction contained 22 bases not matched to a gene. CDR1 and CDR2 from the germline V gene are SQVTM and ANQGSEA. The CDR3 is CSVDAGQGPESSLGYGYTF. The CDR3 DNA is TGCAGCGTTGACGCGGGACAGGGCCCCGAATCCTCTTTGGGGTATGGCTACACCTTC. Full variable domain (remainder filled in from reference TRBV29-1 and TRBJ1-2): SAVISQKPSRDICQRGTSLTIQCQVDSQVTMMFWYRQQPGQSLTLIATANQGSEATYESGFVIDKFPISRPNLTFSTLTVSNMSPEDSSIYLCSVDAGQGPESSLGYGYTFGSGTRLTVV.

V and J are TRBV13 and TRBJ2-7; 12 nucleotides agree with TRBD1. The CDR3 covers 17 residues. Germline V CDR1 and CDR2: PRHDT, FYEKMQ (reference sequence). The junction had 8 bases not matched to a gene; V was cut back by 0 bases and J by 5 bases. The CDR3 spells CASSLGGQGANENEQYF. The DNA for the CDR3 is TGTGCCAGCAGCTTAGGGGGACAGGGGGCGAATGAGAACGAGCAGTACTTC. Full variable domain (missing parts from reference TRBV13 and TRBJ2-7): AAGVIQSPRHLIKEKRETATLKCYPIPRHDTVYWYQQGPGQDPQFLISFYEKMQSDKGSIPDRFSAQQFSDYHSELNMSSLELGDSALYFCASSLGGQGANENEQYFGPGTRLTVT.